The entry below gives a single TCR beta chain sequence along with its context. Its antigen is as yet unknown. The sample is drawn from a study of T cell repertoires in cytomegalovirus infection. As for the study in general: Public TCR beta signature analysis indicated the presence of both CMV infection and matching HLA type.

The CDR3 length is 15 residues. Germline CDR1 is SGHTA and CDR2 is FQGNSA. V was shortened by 3 bases and J by 2 bases, with 11 bases between the two germline ends. Whole-study results and caveats: Cumulated frequencies of public TCR beta families served to identify carriers of CMV plus the relevant HLA. Dominant in the ex vivo response were TCR beta clonotypes restricted by HLA-C and specific for CMV.

TCRdb independently ran MiXCR on the reads; one entry per CDR3 protein. The sample contains about 89,000 distinct CDR3 sequences, approximately 30% of which appear only once. This sequence was found in a human donor in good health (CMV status not recorded). Some clones in this sample may be carry-over from other donors' samples. The sequencing used CD8+ T cells from cultured PBMCs, collected from culture after CMV antigen stimulation. The chain recombines TRBV7-2 with TRBJ2-1, with a possible D match to TRBD2 (5 bases). CDR3 in amino acids: CASSLRGQPYNEQFF. CDR3 nucleotides: TGTGCCAGCAGCTTGCGAGGGCAACCCTACAATGAGCAGTTCTTC.